The 23 T cell receptor beta chains below come from one sample, sequenced in a study of T cells after yellow fever vaccination. TCRdb reprocessed the 5' RACE reads with MiXCR, giving one entry per CDR3 protein. This sample carries some 120,000 distinct CDR3 sequences, roughly 15% of them seen once, and the ten largest clones take about 40%. Here the sequenced sample was CD8+ T cells sorted from PBMCs, taken 5 days after the yellow fever booster vaccination. The receptors originated from a man between 18 and 35 years old who received the YFV17D yellow fever vaccine.

This clonotype was found a few times. The V gene is TRBV11-2, the J gene TRBJ2-4; 10 bases map to TRBD1. In germline, CDR1 is SGHAT, CDR2 FQNNGV. This CDR3 has 16 residues. Trimming took 5 bases from V and 8 from J; bases not matched to a gene: 12. The CDR3 loop reads CASSGRDRGLRDIQYF. The CDR3 nucleotides read TGTGCCAGCAGCGGCCGGGACAGGGGTCTTAGGGACATTCAGTACTTC.

This clonotype was seen more than once but under ten times. The V call is TRBV27, the J call TRBJ2-3, with 7 bases that match TRBD2. After removal of 5 bases from V and 4 bases from J, the junction contained 12 bases not matched to a gene. The CDR3 runs to 16 residues. Germline CDR1 is MNHEY and CDR2 is SMNVEV (reference sequence). The CDR3 region is CASSPPWGGSSDTQYF. CDR3 nucleotides: TGTGCCAGCAGTCCACCTTGGGGGGGAAGTTCAGATACGCAGTATTTT.

This clonotype appeared a few times. The chain is built from TRBV4-1 and TRBJ2-5, with 7 bases fitting TRBD1. The germline CDR1 and CDR2 sequences are MGHRA and YSYEKL. V shed 3 bases and J 5 bases; nucleotides not matched to a gene: 3. This CDR3 has 13 amino acids. CDR3 protein: CASSQRGRETQYF. The CDR3 DNA sequence: TGCGCCAGCAGCCAGAGGGGGCGGGAGACCCAGTACTTC.

This clonotype showed up many times. The chain employs TRBV4-1 and TRBJ2-6; perhaps TRBD2 as D (6 bases). Germline V gene sequence: CDR1 MGHRA, CDR2 YSYEKL. The CDR3 covers 19 residues. V shed 4 bases and J shed 1 base, with 20 bases lying between them. CDR3 residues: CASSLERAQGKSGANVLTF. CDR3 in DNA: TGCGCCAGCAGCCTTGAGCGGGCGCAGGGTAAATCTGGGGCCAACGTCCTGACTTTC.

This chain links TRBV30 with TRBJ2-5; perhaps TRBD2 as D (5 bases). The V gene's germline CDR1 is GTSNPN and CDR2 SVGIG (reference sequence). This CDR3 has 15 residues. V gave up 0 bases and J gave up 2 bases, with 13 bases separating them. Here the CDR3 reads CAWSVLRLAQETQYF. The CDR3 DNA is TGTGCCTGGAGTGTACTGAGGCTAGCTCAAGAGACCCAGTACTTC.

V and J are TRBV27 and TRBJ1-1; D gene unclear. Germline V gives CDR1 MNHEY, CDR2 SMNVEV (reference sequence). V lost 4 bases and J 0 bases, leaving 9 bases between the germline ends. The CDR3 spans 14 residues. CDR3 DNA: TGTGCCAGCAGTTCCATACGATTGAACACTGAAGCTTTCTTT. This sequence encodes CASSSIRLNTEAFF.

CDR3 amino acids: CASSSTSAGEQYF. In nucleotides, the CDR3 is TGTGCCAGCAGTAGCACTAGCGCGGGTGAGCAGTACTTC. This chain joins TRBV6-6 and TRBJ2-7, with 7 bases identical to TRBD2. Trimming cost V 5 bases and J 7 bases; bases outside gene matches: 8. The CDR3 has 13 residues. CDR1 is MNHNY, CDR2 SVGAGI, per germline (reference sequence).

Written as DNA, the CDR3 is TGTGCCACCCGTAGAGAGCTCTCACCCCTCCACTTT. It specifies CATRRELSPLHF. The rearrangement links TRBV15 to TRBJ1-6; D is ambiguous. The CDR3 is made up of 12 amino acids. Germline lookup yields CDR1 LNHNV and CDR2 YYDKDF (reference sequence). V shed 8 bases and J shed 10 bases, with 12 bases lying between them.

The table lists this clonotype with a few counts. The chain recombines TRBV6-2 or TRBV6-3 with TRBJ2-3, with 10 bases that match TRBD1. Germline V gene data show CDR1 as MNHEY and CDR2 as SVGEGT. CDR3 length: 18 residues. V was clipped by 2 bases and J by 0 bases; unmatched bases: 8. Here the CDR3 DNA reads TGTGCCAGCAGTTACCCTCGGACAGGGGGACATAGCACAGATACGCAGTATTTT. It translates to CASSYPRTGGHSTDTQYF.

The rearrangement uses TRBV18 and TRBJ2-1; TRBD1 is a possible D gene (5 bases). CDR1 KGHSH and CDR2 LQKENI come from the germline V gene. This CDR3 is built from 14 residues. V gave up 3 bases and J gave up 7 bases, with 13 bases separating them. The DNA of the CDR3 is TGTGCCAGCTCACCTCGACAGCTTGGAAATGAGCAGTTCTTC. This translates into CASSPRQLGNEQFF.

This clonotype was found a few times. V gene TRBV5-6 combines with J gene TRBJ2-1, with D maybe TRBD2 (5 bases). The length of the CDR3 is 14 residues. From germline, CDR1 is SGHDT and CDR2 YYEEEE. Trimming cost V 4 bases and J 8 bases, with 16 bases left between them. CDR3 amino acids: CASSPIGVPHEQFF. CDR3 sequence (DNA): TGTGCCAGCAGCCCGATCGGGGTACCCCATGAGCAGTTCTTC.

This clonotype was seen once. The chain employs TRBV28 and TRBJ2-7; TRBD1 might be the D (8 bases). The CDR3 consists of 16 residues. V shed 5 bases and J shed 0 bases, with 17 bases lying between them. Germline CDR1 is MDHEN and CDR2 is SYDVKM. CDR3 bases: TGTGCCAGCAGTGCGCGACAGGGGAGGGGCTCCTACGAGCAGTACGTC. Its protein product is CASSARQGRGSYEQYV.

The chain joins TRBV29-1 to TRBJ2-7; unclear D gene. V was shortened by 7 bases and J by 2 bases, with 15 bases between the two germline ends. Germline lookup yields CDR1 SQVTM and CDR2 ANQGSEA. The CDR3 is 13 residues long. CDR3 loop: CSARPPGTYEQYF. The CDR3 DNA reads TGCAGCGCTCGCCCACCGGGCACCTACGAGCAGTACTTC.

This clonotype was recorded a few times. The CDR3 loop is CASSQEPGQGVRTEAFF. In DNA form, the CDR3 reads TGTGCCAGCAGCCAAGAGCCCGGACAGGGGGTTCGGACTGAAGCTTTCTTT. The V and J genes are TRBV4-2 and TRBJ1-1, with 10 bases lining up with TRBD1. From germline, CDR1 is LGHNA and CDR2 YNFKEQ. V dropped 0 bases and J dropped 5; count of bases not matched to a gene: 9. The CDR3 runs 17 residues.

The rearrangement uses TRBV4-1 and TRBJ1-6, with unresolved D. The V and J ends lost 0 bases and 8 bases respectively, with 8 bases between them. The CDR3 runs to 14 residues. In germline, CDR1 is MGHRA, CDR2 YSYEKL. The CDR3 DNA reads TGCGCCAGCAGCCAAGATCCCTGGGATTCACCCCTCCACTTT. Protein: CASSQDPWDSPLHF.

This chain connects TRBV12-3 or TRBV12-4 to TRBJ2-3; TRBD2 agrees at 8 bases. After removal of 6 bases from V and 0 bases from J, the junction contained 11 bases not matched to a gene. The CDR3 has 17 amino acids. The DNA for the CDR3 is TGTGCCAGCAGCCCCCATGCGGGGGGCGGGAGCACAGATACGCAGTATTTT. Translation: CASSPHAGGGSTDTQYF.

The chain is built from TRBV2 and TRBJ1-2; 8 bases are a match to TRBD1. CDR1 and CDR2 from the germline V gene are SNHLY and FYNNEI. The CDR3 is 14 residues long. V gave up 6 bases and J gave up 4 bases; unmatched junction bases: 7. This chain's CDR3 is CASSDLQGGYGYTF. The CDR3 DNA reads as TGTGCCAGCAGCGACCTACAGGGGGGCTATGGCTACACCTTC.

The chain uses TRBV29-1 and TRBJ2-2, with 7 bases lining up with TRBD2. CDR3 length: 13 residues. The junction had 0 bases not matched to a gene; V was cut back by 4 bases and J by 1 base. Germline V gene sequence: CDR1 SQVTM, CDR2 ANQGSEA. Here the CDR3 DNA reads TGCAGCGTTGGGGGGGGGAACACCGGGGAGCTGTTTTTT. This encodes CSVGGGNTGELFF.

This clonotype was seen more than once but under ten times. In DNA form, the CDR3 reads TGCGCCAGCAGCCAAGATCGTGGGACAGATGAGACCCAGTACTTC. It codes for CASSQDRGTDETQYF. This chain links TRBV4-3 with TRBJ2-5, with 7 positions matching TRBD1. This CDR3 has 15 amino acids. V lost 0 bases, J lost 5 bases, and 6 bases stayed unmatched. The germline V gene has CDR1 LGHNA and CDR2 YSLEER.

This clonotype was observed at least ten times. The chain recombines TRBV27 with TRBJ2-5; 11 bases match TRBD1. This CDR3 region has 15 residues. In germline, CDR1 is MNHEY, CDR2 SMNVEV (reference sequence). The J segment lost 10 bases and the V segment lost 5 bases, leaving 12 bases of the junction unmatched. CDR3 nucleotide sequence: TGTGCCAGCAGTGACCGGACAGGGGGCGCGTTGGGCCAGTACTTC. Amino acid sequence: CASSDRTGGALGQYF.

In its sample, this clonotype was seen a few times. The chain joins TRBV4-1 to TRBJ1-5; 9 bases match TRBD1. Germline assignment: CDR1 MGHRA and CDR2 YSYEKL. J gave up 10 bases and V 3 bases, and 10 bases lay outside the gene matches. The CDR3 totals 15 residues. Here the CDR3 DNA reads TGCGCCAGCAGCCAGCAGGGACAGGGAGGGGGTCCCCAGCATTTT. This codes for CASSQQGQGGGPQHF.

This clonotype occurred a few times. This chain links TRBV9 with TRBJ2-3, with D tentatively TRBD2 (5 bases). There are 16 residues in the CDR3. Germline-derived CDR1 and CDR2 are SGDLS and YYNGEE. The ends were cut back, 0 bases at V and 6 bases at J, with 17 bases in the middle. The CDR3 here is CASSVGGPRGADTQYF. CDR3 coding DNA: TGTGCCAGCAGCGTAGGCGGACCCCGGGGTGCGGATACGCAGTATTTT.

The CDR3: CASSALGWQPNTEAFF. DNA for the CDR3: TGTGCCAGTAGTGCCCTAGGCTGGCAGCCGAACACTGAAGCTTTCTTT. This chain connects TRBV19 to TRBJ1-1, with D uncertain. The CDR3 has 16 amino acids. The V and J ends lost 5 bases and 1 base respectively, with 17 bases between them. Germline V gives CDR1 LNHDA, CDR2 SQIVND (reference sequence).